The clone carrying this T cell receptor beta chain came up a few times. Its antigen is currently unknown. The source of the sample is a study of T-cell memory formation after mild COVID-19. Overall study: TCR clusters were mostly donor specific. Regarding the study as a whole: Detection of some responders pre-infection suggested pre-existing cross-reactive memory T cells participated. Among clones contracting day 15 to 85, CD4/CD8 was balanced, whereas later expanders leaned CD4+.

Using its own MiXCR run on the 5' RACE reads, TCRdb lists one record per CDR3 protein. The repertoire holds about 400,000 distinct CDR3 sequences, with approximately 25% as singletons. The specimen was PBMCs or a T cell subset sorted from them (not recorded which). The source of this sequence is an adult woman who had mild COVID-19 (a few samples of this study predate the infection). Cell type and time point are not known.

CDR3 sequence reads: CASTTGTLNTEAFF. CDR3 coding DNA: TGTGCCAGCACCACCGGGACGTTGAACACTGAAGCTTTCTTT. The V call is TRBV6-5, the J call TRBJ1-1, with a possible D match to TRBD1 (5 bases). The CDR3 totals 14 residues. Germline CDR1 reads MNHEY; CDR2 reads SVGAGI. Deletions cut 7 bases from V and 0 bases from J, with 12 bases between.